This TCR beta chain was observed in a study of PD-1 blockade in classical Hodgkin lymphoma. The study, taken as a whole, reports: When set against healthy donors, newly diagnosed patients were reported to show lower baseline TCR diversity. Complete responders started with a diversity level that resembled newly diagnosed patients at baseline. CD4+ TCR diversity climbed significantly by C4D1, unlike CD8+ TCR diversity.

Method: immunoSEQ multiplex PCR; TCRdb's copy keeps in-frame clones and lacks some. The top ten hold 15% of the sample, which has 50,000 to 75,000 clones, 75% to 90% seen once. V lost 5 bases to trimming and J lost 5 bases, with 15 bases between them. The germline V gene encodes CDR1 MNHNS and CDR2 SASEGT. The CDR3 has 14 residues. In regard to this clone: Its cognate antigen is unknown.

The patients all showed relapse after autologous stem cell transplantation, while their brentuximab vedotin exposure varied. Material: peripheral blood mononuclear cells (PBMCs), obtained at baseline. This rearrangement joins TRBV6-1 to TRBJ1-1; no clear D gene. This clonotype was obtained from a human donor with classical Hodgkin lymphoma. The CDR3 here is CASSTLFSGTEAFF. The CDR3, as DNA: TGTGCCAGCAGTACCCTTTTTTCGGGGACTGAAGCTTTCTTT.